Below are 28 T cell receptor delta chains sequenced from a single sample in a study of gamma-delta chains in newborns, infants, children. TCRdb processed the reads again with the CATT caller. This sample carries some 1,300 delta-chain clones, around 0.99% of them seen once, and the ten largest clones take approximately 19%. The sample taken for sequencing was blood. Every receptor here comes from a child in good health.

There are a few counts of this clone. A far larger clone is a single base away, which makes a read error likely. As DNA, the CDR3 is TGTGCCTGTAACACCGTAGGGGGTTCGTACACCGATAAACTCATCTTT. Encoded protein: CACNTVGGSYTDKLIF. The chain couples TRDV2 to TRDJ1, with D maybe TRDD3 (5 bases). The germline CDR1 and CDR2 sequences are GEAIGNYY and EKD. The CDR3 is made up of 16 amino acids.

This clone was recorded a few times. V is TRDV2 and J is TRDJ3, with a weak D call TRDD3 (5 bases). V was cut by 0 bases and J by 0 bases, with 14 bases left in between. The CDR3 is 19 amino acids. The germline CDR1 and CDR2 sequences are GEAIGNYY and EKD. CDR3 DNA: TGTGCCTGTGACACCGCGGGGGCCCGGAGCTCCTGGGACACCCGACAGATGTTTTTC. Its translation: CACDTAGARSSWDTRQMFF.

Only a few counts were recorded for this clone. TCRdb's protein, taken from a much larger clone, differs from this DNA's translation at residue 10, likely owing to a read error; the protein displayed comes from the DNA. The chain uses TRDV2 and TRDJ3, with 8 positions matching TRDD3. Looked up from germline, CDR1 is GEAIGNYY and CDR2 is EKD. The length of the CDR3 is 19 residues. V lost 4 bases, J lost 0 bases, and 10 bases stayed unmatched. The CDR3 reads CACDTLGDSYSWDTRQMFF. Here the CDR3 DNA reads TGTGCCTGTGATACCCTGGGGGACTCTTACTCCTGGGACACCCGACAGATGTTTTTC.

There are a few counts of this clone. CDR3 protein: CACDVLGDLTAQLFF. For the CDR3, the DNA is TGTGCCTGTGACGTACTGGGGGATTTGACAGCACAACTCTTCTTT. The rearrangement joins TRDV2 to TRDJ2, with 9 nucleotides matching TRDD3. V lost 3 bases, J lost 1 base, and 2 bases stayed unmatched. Germline CDR1 reads GEAIGNYY; CDR2 reads EKD. This CDR3 spans 15 amino acids.

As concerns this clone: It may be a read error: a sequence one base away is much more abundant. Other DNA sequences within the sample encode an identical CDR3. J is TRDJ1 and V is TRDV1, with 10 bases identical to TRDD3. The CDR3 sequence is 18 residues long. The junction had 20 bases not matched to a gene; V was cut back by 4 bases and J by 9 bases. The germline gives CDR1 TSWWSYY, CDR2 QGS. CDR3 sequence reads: CALGVSLRGGYEVRELIF. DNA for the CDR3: TGTGCTCTTGGGGTCTCGCTACGCGGGGGATACGAGGTACGTGAACTCATCTTT.

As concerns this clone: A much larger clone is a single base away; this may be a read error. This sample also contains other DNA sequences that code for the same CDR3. The CDR3, as DNA: TGCGCCTGTGAACCGCTAGATACTGGGGGATGGTCCACCGATAAACTCATCTTT. It translates to CACEPLDTGGWSTDKLIF. The rearrangement links TRDV2 to TRDJ1; the match to TRDD3 covers 10 bases. The CDR3 length is 18 residues. Germline-derived CDR1 and CDR2 are GEAIGNYY and EKD.

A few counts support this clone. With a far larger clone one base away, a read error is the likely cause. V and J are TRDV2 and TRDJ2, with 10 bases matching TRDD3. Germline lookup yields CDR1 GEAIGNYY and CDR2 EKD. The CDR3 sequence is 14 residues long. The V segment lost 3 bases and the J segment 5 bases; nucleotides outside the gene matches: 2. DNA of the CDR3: TGTGCCTGTGACGCACTGGGGGATACAGCACAACTCTTCTTT. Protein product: CACDALGDTAQLFF.

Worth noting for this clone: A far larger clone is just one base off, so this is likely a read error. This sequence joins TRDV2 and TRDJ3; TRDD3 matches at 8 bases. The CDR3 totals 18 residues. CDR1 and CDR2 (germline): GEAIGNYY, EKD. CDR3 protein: CACDTGGFSSWDTRQVFF. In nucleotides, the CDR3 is TGTGCCTGTGACACTGGGGGATTCAGCTCCTGGGACACCCGACAGGTGTTTTTC.

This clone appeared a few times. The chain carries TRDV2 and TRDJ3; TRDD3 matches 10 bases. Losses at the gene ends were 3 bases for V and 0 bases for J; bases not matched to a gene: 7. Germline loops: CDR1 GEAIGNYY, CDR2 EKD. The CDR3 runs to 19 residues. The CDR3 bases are TGTGCCTGTGACTACTGGGGGATCGGCAGCTCCTGGGACACCCGACAGATGTTTTTC. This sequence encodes CACDYWGIGSSWDTRQMFF.

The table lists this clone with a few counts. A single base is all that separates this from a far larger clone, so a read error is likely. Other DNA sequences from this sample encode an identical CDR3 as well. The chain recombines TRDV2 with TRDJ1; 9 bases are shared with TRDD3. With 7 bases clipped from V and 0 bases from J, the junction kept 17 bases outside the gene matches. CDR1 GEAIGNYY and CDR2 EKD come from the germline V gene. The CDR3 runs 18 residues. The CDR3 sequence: CACDPLRTGGPYTDKLIF. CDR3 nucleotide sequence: TGTGCCTGCGACCCTCTTCGTACTGGGGGACCTTACACCGATAAACTCATCTTT.

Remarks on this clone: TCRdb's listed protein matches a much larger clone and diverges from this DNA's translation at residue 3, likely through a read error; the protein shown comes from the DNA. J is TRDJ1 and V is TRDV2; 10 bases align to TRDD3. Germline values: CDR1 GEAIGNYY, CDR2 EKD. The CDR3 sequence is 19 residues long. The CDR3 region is CAFDTLPTLGDIYTDKLIF. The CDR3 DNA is TGTGCCTTTGACACTCTCCCTACCCTGGGGGATATATACACCGATAAACTCATCTTT.

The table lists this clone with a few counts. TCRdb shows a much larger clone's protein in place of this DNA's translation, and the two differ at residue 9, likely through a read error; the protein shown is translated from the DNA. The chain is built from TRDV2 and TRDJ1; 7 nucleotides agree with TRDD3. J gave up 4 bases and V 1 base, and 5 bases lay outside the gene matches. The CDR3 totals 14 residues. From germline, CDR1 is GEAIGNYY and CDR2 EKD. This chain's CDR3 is CACDTLGGLDKLIF. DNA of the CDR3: TGTGCCTGTGACACTCTGGGGGGACTCGATAAACTCATCTTT.

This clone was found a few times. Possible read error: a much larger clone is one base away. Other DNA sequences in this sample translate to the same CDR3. CDR3 in amino acids: CALGVSLRGGYEVRELIF. The CDR3 bases are TGTGCTCTTGGGGTCTCGCTACGTGGGGGATACGAGGTACGTGAACTCATTTTT. This rearrangement joins TRDV1 to TRDJ1; 11 bases match TRDD3. The CDR3 consists of 18 residues. The germline V gene encodes CDR1 TSWWSYY and CDR2 QGS.

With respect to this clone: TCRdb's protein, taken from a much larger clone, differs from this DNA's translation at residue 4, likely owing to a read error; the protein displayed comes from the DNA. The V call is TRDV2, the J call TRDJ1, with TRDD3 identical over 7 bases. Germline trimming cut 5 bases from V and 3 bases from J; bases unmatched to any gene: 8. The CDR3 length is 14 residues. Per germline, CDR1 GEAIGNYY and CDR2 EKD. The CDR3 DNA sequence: TGTGCCTGTGGCCGACTGGGGTTCCCCGATAAACTCATCTTT. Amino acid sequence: CACGRLGFPDKLIF.

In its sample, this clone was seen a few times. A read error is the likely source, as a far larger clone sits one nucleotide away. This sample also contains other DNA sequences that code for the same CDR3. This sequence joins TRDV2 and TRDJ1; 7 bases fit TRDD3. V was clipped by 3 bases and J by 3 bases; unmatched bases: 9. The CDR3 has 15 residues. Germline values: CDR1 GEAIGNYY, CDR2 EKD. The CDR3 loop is CACDSIGDKADKLIF. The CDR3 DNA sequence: TGTGCCTGTGACTCGATAGGGGATAAAGCCGATAAACTCATCTTT.

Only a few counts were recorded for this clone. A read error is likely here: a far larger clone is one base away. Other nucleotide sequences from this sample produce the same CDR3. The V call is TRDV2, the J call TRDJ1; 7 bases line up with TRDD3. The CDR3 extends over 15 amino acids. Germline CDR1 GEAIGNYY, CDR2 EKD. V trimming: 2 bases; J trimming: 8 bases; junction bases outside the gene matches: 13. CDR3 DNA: TGTGCCTGTGACAGTCTGGGGGGCTCAGGGACCAAACTCATCTTT. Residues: CACDSLGGSGTKLIF.

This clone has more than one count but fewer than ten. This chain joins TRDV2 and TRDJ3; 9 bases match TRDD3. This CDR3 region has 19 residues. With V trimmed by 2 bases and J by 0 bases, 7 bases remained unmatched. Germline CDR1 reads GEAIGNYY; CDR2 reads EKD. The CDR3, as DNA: TGTGCCTGTGACATACTGGGGGACCACAGCTCCTGGGACACCCGACAGATGTTTTTC. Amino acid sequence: CACDILGDHSSWDTRQMFF.

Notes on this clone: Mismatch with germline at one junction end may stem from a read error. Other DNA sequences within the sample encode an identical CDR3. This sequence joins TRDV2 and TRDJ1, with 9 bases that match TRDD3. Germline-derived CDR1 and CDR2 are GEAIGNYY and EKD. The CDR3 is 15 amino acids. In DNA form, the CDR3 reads TGTGCCTGTGACACCGTAGGGGGGGGATACAGGGGACTCACCTTT. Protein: CACDTVGGGYRGLTF.

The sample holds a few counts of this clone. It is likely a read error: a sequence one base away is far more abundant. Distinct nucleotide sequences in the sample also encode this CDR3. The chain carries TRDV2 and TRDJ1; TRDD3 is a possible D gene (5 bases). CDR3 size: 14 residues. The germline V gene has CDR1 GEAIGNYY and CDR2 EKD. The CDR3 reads CACDTVGSRGKLIF. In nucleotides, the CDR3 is TGTGCCTGCGACACCGTTGGGTCCCGGGGGAAACTCATCTTT.

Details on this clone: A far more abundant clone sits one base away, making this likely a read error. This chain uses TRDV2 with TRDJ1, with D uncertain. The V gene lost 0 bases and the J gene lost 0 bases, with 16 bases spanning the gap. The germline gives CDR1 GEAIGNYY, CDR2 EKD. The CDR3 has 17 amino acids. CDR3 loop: CACDTVGKDLYTDKLIF. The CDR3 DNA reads TGTGCCTGTGACACCGTAGGGAAGGATCTTTACACCGATAAACTCATCTTT.

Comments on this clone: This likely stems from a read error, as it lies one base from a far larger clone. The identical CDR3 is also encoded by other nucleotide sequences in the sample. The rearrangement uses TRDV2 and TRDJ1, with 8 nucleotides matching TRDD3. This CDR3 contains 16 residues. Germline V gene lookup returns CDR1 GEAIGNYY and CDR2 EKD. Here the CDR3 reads CACDPLGGKYTDKLIF. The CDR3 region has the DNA TGTGCCTGTGACCCACTGGGGGGGAAGTACACTGATAAACTCATCTTT.

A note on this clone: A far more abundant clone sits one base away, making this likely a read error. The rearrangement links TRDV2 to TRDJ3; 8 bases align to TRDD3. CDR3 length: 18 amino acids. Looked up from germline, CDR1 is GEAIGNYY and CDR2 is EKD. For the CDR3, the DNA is TGTGCCTGTGACACTGGGGGATTCAGCTCCTGGGACACCCGACAGACGTTTTTC. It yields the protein CACDTGGFSSWDTRQTFF.

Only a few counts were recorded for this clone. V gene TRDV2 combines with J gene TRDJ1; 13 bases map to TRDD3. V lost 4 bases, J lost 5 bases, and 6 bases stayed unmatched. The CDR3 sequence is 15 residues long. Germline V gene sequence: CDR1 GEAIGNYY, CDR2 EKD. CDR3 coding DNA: TGTGCCTGTGATGTACTGGGGGATACGGCTGATAAACTCATCTTT. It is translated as CACDVLGDTADKLIF.

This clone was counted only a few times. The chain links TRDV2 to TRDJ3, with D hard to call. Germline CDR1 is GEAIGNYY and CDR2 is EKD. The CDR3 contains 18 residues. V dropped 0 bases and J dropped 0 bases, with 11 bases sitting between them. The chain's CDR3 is CACDTVGRHSWDTRQMFF. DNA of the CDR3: TGTGCCTGTGACACCGTGGGCCGACACTCCTGGGACACCCGACAGATGTTTTTC.

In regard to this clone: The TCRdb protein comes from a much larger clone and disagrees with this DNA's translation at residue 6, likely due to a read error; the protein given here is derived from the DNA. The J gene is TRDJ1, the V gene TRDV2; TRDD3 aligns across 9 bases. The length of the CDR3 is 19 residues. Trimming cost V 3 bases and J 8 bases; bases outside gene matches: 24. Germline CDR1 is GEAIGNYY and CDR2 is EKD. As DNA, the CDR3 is TGTGCCTGTGACCGGTCAGGAGAGCCCGGAGGCGTGGGGGATAGGAAACTCATCTTT. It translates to CACDRSGEPGGVGDRKLIF.

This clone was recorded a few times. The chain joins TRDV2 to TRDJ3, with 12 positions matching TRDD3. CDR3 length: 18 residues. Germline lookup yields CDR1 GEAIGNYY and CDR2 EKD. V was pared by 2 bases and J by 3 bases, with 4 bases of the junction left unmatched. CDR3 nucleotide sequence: TGTGCCTGTGACATACTGGGGGATACTTTCTGGGACACCCGACAGATGTTTTTC. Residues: CACDILGDTFWDTRQMFF.

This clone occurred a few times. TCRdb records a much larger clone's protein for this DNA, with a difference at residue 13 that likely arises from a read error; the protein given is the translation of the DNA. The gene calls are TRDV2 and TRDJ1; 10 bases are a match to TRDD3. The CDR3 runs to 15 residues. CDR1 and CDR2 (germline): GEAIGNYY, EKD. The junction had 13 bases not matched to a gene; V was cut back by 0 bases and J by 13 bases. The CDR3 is CACDTVGGGYRGHIF. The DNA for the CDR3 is TGTGCCTGTGACACCGTAGGTGGGGGATACAGGGGACACATCTTT.

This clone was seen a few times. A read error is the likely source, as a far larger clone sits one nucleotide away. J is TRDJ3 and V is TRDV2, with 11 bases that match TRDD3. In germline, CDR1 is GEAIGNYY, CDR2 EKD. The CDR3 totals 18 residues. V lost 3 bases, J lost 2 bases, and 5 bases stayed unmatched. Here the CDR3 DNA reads TGTGCCTGTGACGGGAATGGGGGATACGCCTGGGACACCCGACAGATGTTTTTC. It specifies CACDGNGGYAWDTRQMFF.